This TCR beta chain was found in a study of identical twins. MiXCR, applied by TCRdb to the 5' RACE reads, yields one record per CDR3 protein. The sample contains 600,000 to 800,000 distinct CDR3 sequences, around 20% of which appear only once. The sample also formed part of further work on T cells expressing NK-cell markers.

Specimen: PBMCs. This TCR derives from a woman younger than 30 in good health.

The CDR3 DNA reads as TGTGCCATCAGTGAGTACGTGGAACAAGAGCAGTTCTTC. This translates into CAISEYVEQEQFF. The rearrangement joins TRBV10-3 to TRBJ2-1; no reliable D call. The V gene lost 1 base and the J gene lost 10 bases, with 11 bases spanning the gap. The CDR3 extends over 13 amino acids. Germline CDR1 reads ENHRY; CDR2 reads SYGVKD.